One sample yielded the 20 T cell receptor beta chains listed below, sequenced in a study of cytomegalovirus exposure and HLA in healthy donors. This PCR relied on a set of 60 Vbeta primers and 13 Jbeta primers. Repertoires were generated with immunoSEQ multiplex PCR, while TCRdb's copy carries only in-frame clones and drops some. This sample has about 140,000 clones; about 80% occur once, and the top ten carry about 4.3%. Sequencing input: PBMCs. These receptors came from a man between 25 and 39 years old in good health.

The chain employs TRBV7-6 and TRBJ1-3; 8 bases are a match to TRBD1. The CDR3 covers 17 residues. With 0 bases clipped from V and 2 bases from J, the junction kept 6 bases outside the gene matches. Germline CDR1 and CDR2: SGHVS and FNYEAQ. The CDR3 DNA sequence: TGTGCCAGCAGCTTAGCCATCCAGGGGGCTGCTGGAAACACCATATATTTT. This encodes CASSLAIQGAAGNTIYF.

The chain employs TRBV29-1 and TRBJ2-1; 13 bases line up with TRBD2. The germline V gene has CDR1 SQVTM and CDR2 ANQGSEA. The CDR3 sequence is 15 residues long. V dropped 7 bases and J dropped 8; count of bases not matched to a gene: 11. CDR3 in amino acids: CSGGLAGRVEDEQFF. The CDR3 DNA sequence: TGCAGCGGGGGACTAGCGGGAAGGGTTGAGGATGAGCAGTTCTTC.

This chain connects TRBV28 to TRBJ2-7, with a possible D match to TRBD2 (6 bases). The length of the CDR3 is 14 residues. V was pared by 4 bases and J by 2 bases, with 12 bases between. Germline values: CDR1 MDHEN, CDR2 SYDVKM. In DNA, the CDR3 is TGTGCCAGCAGTTATGGACTATCCACCTACGAGCAGTACTTC. Protein product: CASSYGLSTYEQYF.

The chain has TRBV18 and TRBJ1-6; TRBD1 matches 7 bases. V was clipped by 3 bases and J by 7 bases; unmatched bases: 3. This CDR3 contains 14 residues. CDR1 KGHSH and CDR2 LQKENI come from the germline V gene. This CDR3 is CASSPTGKNSPLHF. The CDR3 bases are TGTGCCAGCTCACCGACAGGGAAGAATTCACCCCTCCACTTT.

The chain joins TRBV5-1 to TRBJ2-5; D is unclear. The length of the CDR3 is 14 residues. Deletions cut 2 bases from V and 3 bases from J, with 11 bases between. Germline CDR1 reads SGHRS; CDR2 reads YFSETQ. CDR3 in amino acids: CASSFPKAKETQYF. The CDR3 DNA sequence: TGCGCCAGCAGCTTTCCCAAAGCCAAAGAGACCCAGTACTTC.

CDR3: CASSLAPQMNTEAFF. The CDR3 DNA follows: TGTGCCAGCAGCTTAGCGCCACAGATGAACACTGAAGCTTTCTTT. The V gene is TRBV7-2, the J gene TRBJ1-1; no clear D gene. The CDR3 totals 15 residues. Germline CDR1 and CDR2: SGHTA and FQGNSA. The V end was cut by 0 bases, the J end by 0 bases, with 8 bases between.

CDR3 amino acids: CASSLGHNYGYTF. DNA for the CDR3: TGTGCCAGCAGCTTAGGACATAACTATGGCTACACCTTC. The rearrangement links TRBV7-9 to TRBJ1-2; no clear D gene. Germline CDR1 SEHNR, CDR2 FQNEAQ (reference sequence). Trimming shortened V by 1 base and J by 1 base, and 4 bases separated the two germline ends. CDR3 length: 13 amino acids.

The CDR3 coding sequence is TGTGCCAGCAGCCGGGACTCGAGCACAGATACGCAGTATTTT. Its protein is CASSRDSSTDTQYF. The chain joins TRBV7-3 to TRBJ2-3, with D possibly TRBD2 on 6 matching bases. V was pared by 5 bases and J by 0 bases, with 9 bases between. Germline V gene data show CDR1 as SGHTA and CDR2 as FQGTGA. This CDR3 is built from 14 residues.

This clone was observed a few times. V gene TRBV6-6 combines with J gene TRBJ2-2; 9 nucleotides agree with TRBD1. J lost 6 bases, V lost 4 bases, and 3 bases had no gene match. The CDR3 consists of 14 residues. The V gene's germline CDR1 is MNHNY and CDR2 SVGAGI (reference sequence). The CDR3 sequence is CASSWTGEAGELFF. The CDR3 DNA reads as TGTGCCAGCAGTTGGACAGGGGAGGCCGGGGAGCTGTTTTTT.

The genes are TRBV21-1 and TRBJ2-3; the tabulated D call, TRBD2, remains unverified against the DNA. TRBV21-1 is noted as a pseudogene. The CDR3 runs to 14 residues. CDR3 nucleotide sequence: TGTGCCAGCTCAATAGCCCCAGTGAGAGATACGCAGTATTTT. Residues: CASSIAPVRDTQYF.

The chain links TRBV9 to TRBJ2-7; possible D gene TRBD1, 6 bases. Trimming stripped 4 bases from V and 2 bases from J, with 16 bases between. This CDR3 has 15 residues. CDR1 is SGDLS and CDR2 is YYNGEE in the germline V gene. This CDR3 is CASSPRDIETYEQYF. The CDR3 nucleotides are TGTGCCAGCAGCCCACGGGACATCGAAACCTACGAGCAGTACTTC.

The chain joins TRBV30 to TRBJ1-4; 7 bases fit TRBD1. The germline V gene encodes CDR1 GTSNPN and CDR2 SVGIG (reference sequence). The CDR3 is 15 amino acids. With 4 bases clipped from V and 1 base from J, the junction kept 6 bases outside the gene matches. CDR3 in amino acids: CAWKPGQRTNEKLFF. As DNA, the CDR3 is TGTGCCTGGAAGCCGGGACAGAGAACTAATGAAAAACTGTTTTTT.

CDR3 sequence (DNA): TGTGCCAGCAGCGTAGATAGCTCCACAGATACGCAGTATTTT. Residues: CASSVDSSTDTQYF. V and J are TRBV9 and TRBJ2-3; unclear D gene. In germline, CDR1 is SGDLS, CDR2 YYNGEE. Trimming pared 0 bases from V and 2 bases from J, leaving 7 bases between. This CDR3 is built from 14 residues. Using reference TRBV9 and TRBJ2-3 for the parts outside the CDR3, the full variable domain is DSGVTQTPKHLITATGQRVTLRCSPRSGDLSVYWYQQSLDQGLQFLIQYYNGEERAKGNILERFSAQQFPDLHSELNLSSLELGDSALYFCASSVDSSTDTQYFGPGTRLTVL.

The chain has TRBV19 and TRBJ2-5; 13 bases map to TRBD2. The J call could be wrong; TRBJ2-7 is a better fit for the DNA end. This CDR3 contains 15 residues. Per germline, CDR1 LNHDA and CDR2 SQIVND (reference sequence). CDR3 coding DNA: TGTGCCAGTAGGACGGGACTAGCGGGGAACGGCGAGCAGTACTTC. Amino acids: CASRTGLAGNGEQYF.

The table lists this clone with a count of one. The V call is TRBV9, the J call TRBJ1-3; D is unclear. There are 14 residues in the CDR3. V was shortened by 2 bases and J by 0 bases, with 6 bases between the two germline ends. In germline, CDR1 is SGDLS, CDR2 YYNGEE. The CDR3 region is CASSVGPSGNTIYF. In DNA form, the CDR3 reads TGTGCCAGCAGCGTTGGGCCCTCTGGAAACACCATATATTTT. The whole variable domain, filled in from reference TRBV9 and TRBJ1-3, reads DSGVTQTPKHLITATGQRVTLRCSPRSGDLSVYWYQQSLDQGLQFLIQYYNGEERAKGNILERFSAQQFPDLHSELNLSSLELGDSALYFCASSVGPSGNTIYFGEGSWLTVV.

V is TRBV5-4 and J is TRBJ1-4; 7 nucleotides align to TRBD1. The germline V gene has CDR1 SGHNT and CDR2 YYREEE (reference sequence). CDR3 length equals 15 residues. V lost 4 bases and J lost 4; bases outside the gene matches: 7. The chain's CDR3 is CASSRGTADNEKLFF. The CDR3 bases are TGTGCCAGCAGCCGGGGGACAGCCGATAATGAAAAACTGTTTTTT. The whole variable domain, remainder taken from reference TRBV5-4 and TRBJ1-4, is ETGVTQSPTHLIKTRGQQVTLRCSSQSGHNTVSWYQQALGQGPQFIFQYYREEENGRGNFPPRFSGLQFPNYSSELNVNALELDDSALYLCASSRGTADNEKLFFGSGTQLSVL.

The chain has TRBV14 and TRBJ2-3; 7 bases are a match to TRBD2. This CDR3 is built from 14 residues. V lost 8 bases and J lost 6; bases outside the gene matches: 11. From germline, CDR1 is SGHDN and CDR2 FVKESK. The CDR3: CASFLADYTDTQYF. The CDR3 DNA reads as TGTGCCAGCTTTCTAGCGGATTACACTGATACGCAGTATTTT.

The genes are TRBV2 and TRBJ1-6, with a possible D match to TRBD1 (6 bases). Germline values: CDR1 SNHLY, CDR2 FYNNEI. Trimming stripped 6 bases from V and 6 bases from J, with 12 bases between. There are 14 residues in the CDR3. CDR3 residues: CASSGQPINSPLHF. DNA of the CDR3: TGTGCCAGCAGCGGACAGCCGATTAATTCACCCCTCCACTTT.

The chain recombines TRBV21-1 with TRBJ2-1; the tabulated D call, TRBD2, remains unverified against the DNA. TRBV21-1 is listed as a pseudogene. This CDR3 has 18 residues. The CDR3: CASSKEYPSEGSYNEQFF. The CDR3 nucleotides are TGTGCCAGCAGCAAAGAGTATCCAAGCGAAGGCTCCTACAATGAGCAGTTCTTC.

The genes are TRBV9 and TRBJ2-7, with D unclear. Germline V gene data show CDR1 as SGDLS and CDR2 as YYNGEE. The length of the CDR3 is 14 residues. V was cut by 1 base and J by 1 base, with 9 bases left in between. The CDR3 spells CASSVNSGSYEQYF. The CDR3 DNA follows: TGTGCCAGCAGCGTAAACTCCGGGTCCTACGAGCAGTACTTC.